The present T cell receptor beta chain was sequenced within a study of blood T cell repertoires in COVID-19. Turning to the study itself: Samples representing acute and convalescent COVID-19 were sourced from the United States, Italy and Spain.

The length of the CDR3 is 14 residues. V gave up 6 bases and J gave up 5 bases; unmatched junction bases: 9. Germline values: CDR1 MNHEY, CDR2 SVGAGI. There are a few counts of this clone. Per the authors' pipeline: Nucleated cell counts were estimated from reference gene primer amplification. Some clones are missing from TCRdb's copy, which holds only in-frame ones; the method was immunoSEQ multiplex PCR. V, J and clone size were drawn from that table, and D and trimming were deduced from the DNA. The top ten hold over 3% of the sample, which has approximately 240,000 clones, roughly 84% seen once. This chain uses TRBV6-5 with TRBJ1-2; 7 bases match TRBD1. The material sequenced was peripheral blood. The sequence was collected from a woman between 40 and 55 years old with active or convalescent COVID-19. The DNA of the CDR3 is TGTGCCAGCAGCGTTTCCGGGACAGCTTATGGCTACACCTTC. As protein: CASSVSGTAYGYTF.